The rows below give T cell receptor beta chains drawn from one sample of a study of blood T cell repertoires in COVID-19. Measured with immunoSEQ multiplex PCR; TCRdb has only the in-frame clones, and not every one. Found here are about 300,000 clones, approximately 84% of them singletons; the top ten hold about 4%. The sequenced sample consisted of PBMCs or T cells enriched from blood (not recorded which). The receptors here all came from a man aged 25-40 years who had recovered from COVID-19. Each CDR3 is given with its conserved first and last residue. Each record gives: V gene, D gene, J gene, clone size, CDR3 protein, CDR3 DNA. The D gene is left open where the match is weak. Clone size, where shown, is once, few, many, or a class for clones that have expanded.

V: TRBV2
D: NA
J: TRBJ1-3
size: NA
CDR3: CASSEDTSSGNTIYF
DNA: TGTGCCAGCAGTGAAGACACCAGCTCTGGAAACACCATATATTTT

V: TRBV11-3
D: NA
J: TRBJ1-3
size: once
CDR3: CASRQGSGNTIYF
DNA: TGTGCCAGCAGACAGGGATCTGGAAACACCATATATTTT

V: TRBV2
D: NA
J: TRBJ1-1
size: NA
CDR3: CASSEGQWNTEAFF
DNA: TGTGCCAGCAGTGAAGGACAGTGGAACACTGAAGCTTTCTTT

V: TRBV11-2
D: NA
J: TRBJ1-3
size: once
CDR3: CASSTTLETGNTIYF
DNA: TGTGCCAGCAGTACAACCCTGGAGACTGGAAACACCATATATTTT

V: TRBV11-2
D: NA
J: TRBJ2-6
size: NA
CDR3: CPRGSGANVLTF
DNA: TGCCCCCGGGGCTCTGGGGCCAACGTCCTGACTTTC

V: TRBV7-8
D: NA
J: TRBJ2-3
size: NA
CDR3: CASSLHWGPLTDTQYF
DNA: TGTGCCAGCAGCTTACATTGGGGCCCGCTCACAGATACGCAGTATTTT

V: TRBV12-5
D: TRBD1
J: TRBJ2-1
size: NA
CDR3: CASGLGGQGLWRNEQFF
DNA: TGTGCTAGTGGTTTGGGGGGACAGGGGTTGTGGCGGAATGAGCAGTTCTTC

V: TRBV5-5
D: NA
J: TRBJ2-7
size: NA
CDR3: CASSLRHPSSYEQYF
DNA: TGTGCCAGCAGCTTGAGACACCCGAGCTCCTACGAGCAGTACTTC

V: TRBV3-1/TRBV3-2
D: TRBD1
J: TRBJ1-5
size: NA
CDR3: CASSPETGYNQPQHF
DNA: TGTGCCAGCAGCCCCGAGACAGGGTATAATCAGCCCCAGCATTTT

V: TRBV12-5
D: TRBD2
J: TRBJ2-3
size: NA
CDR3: CASGLVVRAGVADTQYF
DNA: TGTGCTAGTGGTTTGGTAGTTCGAGCGGGAGTGGCAGATACGCAGTATTTT

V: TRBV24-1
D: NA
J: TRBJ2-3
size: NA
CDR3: CATSVARGEDTQYF
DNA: TGTGCCACCAGTGTGGCCAGGGGTGAAGATACGCAGTATTTT

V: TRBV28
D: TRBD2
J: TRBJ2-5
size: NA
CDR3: CASSLYSGGAQETQYF
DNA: TGTGCCAGCAGTTTGTATAGCGGGGGGGCCCAAGAGACCCAGTACTTC

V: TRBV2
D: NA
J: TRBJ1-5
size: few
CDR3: CASNGGGNQPQHF
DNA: TGTGCCAGCAATGGGGGGGGCAATCAGCCCCAGCATTTT

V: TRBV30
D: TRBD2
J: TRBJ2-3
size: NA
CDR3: CAKRTSGPTDTQYF
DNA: TGTGCCAAGAGGACTAGCGGCCCCACAGATACGCAGTATTTT

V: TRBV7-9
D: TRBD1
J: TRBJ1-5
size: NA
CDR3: CASRKGGGGHQPQHF
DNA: TGTGCCAGCAGAAAGGGAGGAGGGGGCCATCAGCCCCAGCATTTT

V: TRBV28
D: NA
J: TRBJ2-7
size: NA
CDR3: CASKIRDVNYEQYF
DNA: TGTGCCAGCAAAATACGGGATGTCAACTACGAGCAGTACTTC